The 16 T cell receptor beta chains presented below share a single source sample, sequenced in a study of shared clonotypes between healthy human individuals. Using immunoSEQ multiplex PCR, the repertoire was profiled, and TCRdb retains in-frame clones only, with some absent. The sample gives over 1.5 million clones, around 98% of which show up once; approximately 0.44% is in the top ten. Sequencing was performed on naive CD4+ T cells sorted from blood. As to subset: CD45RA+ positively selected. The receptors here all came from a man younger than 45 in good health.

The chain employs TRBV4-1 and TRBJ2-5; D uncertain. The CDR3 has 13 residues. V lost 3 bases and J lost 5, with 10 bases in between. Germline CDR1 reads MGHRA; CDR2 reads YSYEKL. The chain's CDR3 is CASSQGIPETQYF. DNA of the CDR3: TGCGCCAGCAGCCAGGGGATCCCCGAGACCCAGTACTTC.

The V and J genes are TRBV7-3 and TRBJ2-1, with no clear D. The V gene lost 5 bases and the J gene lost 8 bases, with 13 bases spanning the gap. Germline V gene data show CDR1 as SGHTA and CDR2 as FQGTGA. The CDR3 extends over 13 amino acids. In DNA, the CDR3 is TGTGCCAGCAGCCTCCAGATTGGCGATGAGCAGTTCTTC. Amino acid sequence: CASSLQIGDEQFF.

The DNA of the CDR3 is TGTGCCAGCAGTCACCGGGCCCCAAATTCTGGGGCTTTCTTT. Its protein product is CASSHRAPNSGAFF. The V gene is TRBV14, the J gene TRBJ1-1; unclear D gene. CDR3 length: 14 residues. V was pared by 6 bases and J by 11 bases, with 22 bases between. Germline loops: CDR1 SGHDN, CDR2 FVKESK.

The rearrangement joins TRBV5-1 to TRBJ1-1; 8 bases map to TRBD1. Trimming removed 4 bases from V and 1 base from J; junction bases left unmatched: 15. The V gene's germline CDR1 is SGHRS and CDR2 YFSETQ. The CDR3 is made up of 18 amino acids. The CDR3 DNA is TGCGCCAGCAGCGGCGGTCGAGGGACAGGAAGAAAGAACACTGAAGCTTTCTTT. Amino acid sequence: CASSGGRGTGRKNTEAFF.

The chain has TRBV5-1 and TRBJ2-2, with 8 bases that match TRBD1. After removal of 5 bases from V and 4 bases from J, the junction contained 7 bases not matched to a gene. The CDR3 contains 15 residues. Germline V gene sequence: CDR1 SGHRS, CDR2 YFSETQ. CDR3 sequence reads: CASSPDRVATGELFF. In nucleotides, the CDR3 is TGCGCCAGCAGTCCGGACAGGGTAGCCACCGGGGAGCTGTTTTTT.

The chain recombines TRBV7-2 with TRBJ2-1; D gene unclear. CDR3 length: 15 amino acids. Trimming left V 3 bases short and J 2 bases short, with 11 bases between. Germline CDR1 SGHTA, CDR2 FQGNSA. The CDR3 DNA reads TGTGCCAGCAGCTTTCAGGCTCCACCCTACAATGAGCAGTTCTTC. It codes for CASSFQAPPYNEQFF.

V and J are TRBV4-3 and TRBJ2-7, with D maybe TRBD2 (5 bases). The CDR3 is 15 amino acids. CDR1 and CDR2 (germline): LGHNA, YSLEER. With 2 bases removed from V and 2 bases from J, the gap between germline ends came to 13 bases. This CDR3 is CASSQTRGRAYEQYF. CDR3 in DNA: TGCGCCAGCAGCCAAACCCGGGGAAGAGCCTACGAGCAGTACTTC.

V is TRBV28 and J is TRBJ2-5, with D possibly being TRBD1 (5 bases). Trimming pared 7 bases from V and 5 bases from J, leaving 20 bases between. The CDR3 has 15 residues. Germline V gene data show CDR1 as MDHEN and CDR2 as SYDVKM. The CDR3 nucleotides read TGTGCCAGCACCTCTTGGGGCGCGTCCGGTGAGACCCAGTACTTC. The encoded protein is CASTSWGASGETQYF. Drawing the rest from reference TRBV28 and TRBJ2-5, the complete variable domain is DVKVTQSSRYLVKRTGEKVFLECVQDMDHENMFWYRQDPGLGLRLIYFSYDVKMKEKGDIPEGYSVSREKKERFSLILESASTNQTSMYLCASTSWGASGETQYFGPGTRLLVL.

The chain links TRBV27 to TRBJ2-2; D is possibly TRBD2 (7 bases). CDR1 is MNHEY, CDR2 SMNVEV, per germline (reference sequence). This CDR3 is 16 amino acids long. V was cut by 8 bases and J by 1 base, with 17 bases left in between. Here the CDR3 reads CASASRGGRNTGELFF. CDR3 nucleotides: TGTGCCAGCGCCTCAAGGGGGGGAAGGAACACCGGGGAGCTGTTTTTT.

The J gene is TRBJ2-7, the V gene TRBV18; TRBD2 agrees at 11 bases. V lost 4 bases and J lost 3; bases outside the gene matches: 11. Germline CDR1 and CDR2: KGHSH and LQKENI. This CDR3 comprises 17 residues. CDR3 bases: TGTGCCAGCTCACGGGGACTAGCGGATCCAGGAGTCTACGAGCAGTACTTC. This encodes CASSRGLADPGVYEQYF. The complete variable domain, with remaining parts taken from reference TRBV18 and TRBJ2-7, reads NAGVMQNPRHLVRRRGQEARLRCSPMKGHSHVYWYRQLPEEGLKFMVYLQKENIIDESGMPKERFSAEFPKEGPSILRIQQVVRGDSAAYFCASSRGLADPGVYEQYFGPGTRLTVT.

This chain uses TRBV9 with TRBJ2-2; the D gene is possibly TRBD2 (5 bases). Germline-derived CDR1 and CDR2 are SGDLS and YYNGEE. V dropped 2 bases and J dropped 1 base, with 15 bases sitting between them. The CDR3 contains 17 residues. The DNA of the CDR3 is TGTGCCAGCAGCGTGATCGCGAGGCGGGTGAACACCGGGGAGCTGTTTTTT. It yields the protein CASSVIARRVNTGELFF. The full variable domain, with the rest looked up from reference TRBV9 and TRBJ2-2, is DSGVTQTPKHLITATGQRVTLRCSPRSGDLSVYWYQQSLDQGLQFLIQYYNGEERAKGNILERFSAQQFPDLHSELNLSSLELGDSALYFCASSVIARRVNTGELFFGEGSRLTVL.

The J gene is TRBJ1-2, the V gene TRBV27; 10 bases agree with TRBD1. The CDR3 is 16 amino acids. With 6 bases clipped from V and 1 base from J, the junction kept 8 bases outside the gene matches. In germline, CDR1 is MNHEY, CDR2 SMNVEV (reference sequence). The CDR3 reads CASSERTGGNNYGYTF. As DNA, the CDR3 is TGTGCCAGCAGCGAAAGGACAGGGGGAAATAACTATGGCTACACCTTC.

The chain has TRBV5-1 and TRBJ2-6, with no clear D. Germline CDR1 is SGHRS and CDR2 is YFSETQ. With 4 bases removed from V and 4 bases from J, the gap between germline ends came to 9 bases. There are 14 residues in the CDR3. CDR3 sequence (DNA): TGCGCCAGCAGCCCCCAGGTGGGGGCCAACGTCCTGACTTTC. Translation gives CASSPQVGANVLTF.

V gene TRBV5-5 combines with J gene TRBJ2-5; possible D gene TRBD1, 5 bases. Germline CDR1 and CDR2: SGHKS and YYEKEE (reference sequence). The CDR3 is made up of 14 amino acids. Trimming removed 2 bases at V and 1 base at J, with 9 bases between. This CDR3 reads CASSLYRPQETQYF. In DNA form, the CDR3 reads TGTGCCAGCAGCTTATACAGGCCCCAAGAGACCCAGTACTTC.

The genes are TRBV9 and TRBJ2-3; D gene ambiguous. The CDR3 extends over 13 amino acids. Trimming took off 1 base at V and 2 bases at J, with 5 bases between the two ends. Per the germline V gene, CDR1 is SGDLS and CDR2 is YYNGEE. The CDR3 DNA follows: TGTGCCAGCAGCGTACCAGACACAGATACGCAGTATTTT. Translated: CASSVPDTDTQYF.

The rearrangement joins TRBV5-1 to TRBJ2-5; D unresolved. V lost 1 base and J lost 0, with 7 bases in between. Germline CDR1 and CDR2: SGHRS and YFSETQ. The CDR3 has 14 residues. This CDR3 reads CASSLFTDQETQYF. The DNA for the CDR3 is TGCGCCAGCAGCTTGTTTACAGACCAAGAGACCCAGTACTTC.